This TCR beta chain was captured in a study of regulatory T cells in long-lasting Graves disease. Study at large: Graves' patients diagnosed newly had used antithyroid drugs under 3 months.

Time point denoted: newly diagnosed GD, antithyroid drugs for less than 3 months. With RNA extracted from PBMCs as input, the TCR library was made. A blood draw put approximately 9 milliliters of peripheral blood into EDTA tubes. HTBI primers from iRepertoire and Arm-PCR of CDR3 regions yielded the TCR beta libraries. Each CDR3 protein is one row after TCRdb ran MiXCR on the multiplex PCR reads. Counted here are some 600,000 distinct CDR3 sequences, roughly 16% occurring once; the ten biggest clones make up around 12%. In germline, CDR1 is SGHAT, CDR2 FQNNGV. V lost 5 bases, J lost 10 bases, and 13 bases stayed unmatched. This CDR3 region has 16 residues. These data also featured in a second study, about T cells in Graves' hyperthyroidism and ophthalmopathy. This second report adds: Using the HTBI primer set, a first-round RT-PCR was run on the TCR CDR3.

The sample in question was peripheral blood mononuclear cells (PBMCs), obtained at new diagnosis, from a patient treated with antithyroid drugs. The chain is built from TRBV11-2 and TRBJ2-1, with TRBD2 matching 11 bases. This receptor was obtained from a man aged 18-30 years with Graves disease. The CDR3 DNA follows: TGTGCCAGCAGCCCCCCGGGGCTAGCGGGAGGTGGGGAGCAGTTCTTC. Its translation is CASSPPGLAGGGEQFF.